Listed here are 27 T cell receptor beta chains from one sample, sequenced in a study of T cell responses to AZD1222 COVID-19 vaccine. Data came from immunoSEQ multiplex PCR; TCRdb stores just in-frame clones and leaves some out. This sample has 110,000 to 150,000 clones, with approximately 90% found just once. This specimen was peripheral blood, taken on day 0 of AZD1222 vaccination. These receptors came from an adult in good health.

The gene calls are TRBV5-1 and TRBJ2-2; D is uncertain. Germline V gives CDR1 SGHRS, CDR2 YFSETQ. The CDR3 is 15 residues long. Trimming removed 0 bases from V and 5 bases from J, with 11 bases in between. For the CDR3, the DNA is TGCGCCAGCAGCTTGGGGCAGGCCCTGACCGGGGAGCTGTTTTTT. Translation gives CASSLGQALTGELFF.

This clone was counted once. V gene TRBV19 combines with J gene TRBJ1-5, with D uncertain. The CDR3 consists of 13 residues. Trimming pared 5 bases from V and 6 bases from J, leaving 11 bases between. Germline values: CDR1 LNHDA, CDR2 SQIVND (reference sequence). The CDR3, as DNA: TGTGCCAGTAGTCCAGGACTCGGTCAGCCCCAGCATTTT. This codes for CASSPGLGQPQHF.

This clone was observed a single time. The chain links TRBV27 to TRBJ1-6; D gene unclear. From germline, CDR1 is MNHEY and CDR2 SMNVEV (reference sequence). V shed 1 base and J shed 2 bases, with 12 bases lying between them. The CDR3 is made up of 17 amino acids. In DNA, the CDR3 is TGTGCCAGCAGTTTATGGGGAGAGAGGGCCTATAATTCACCCCTCCACTTT. Its protein product is CASSLWGERAYNSPLHF.

This clone is a singleton in its sample. V usage is TRBV7-8 and J usage is TRBJ2-1; 13 positions match TRBD2. This CDR3 has 17 residues. Germline values: CDR1 SGHVS, CDR2 FQNEAQ. Unmatched junction bases numbered 11, after V lost 2 bases and J lost 10 bases. Here the CDR3 reads CASSLRGGLAGVREQFF. The DNA for the CDR3 is TGTGCCAGCAGCTTACGAGGCGGACTAGCGGGAGTCCGGGAGCAGTTCTTC.

V is TRBV2 and J is TRBJ1-6; the D gene is possibly TRBD1 (5 bases). CDR1 is SNHLY, CDR2 FYNNEI, per germline. CDR3 length: 11 amino acids. V was cut by 8 bases and J by 9 bases, with 8 bases left in between. The CDR3 DNA reads TGTGCCAGCGGGGGGGGTTCACCCCTCCACTTT. This codes for CASGGGSPLHF.

For this clone: Its ends do not fully match the called genes, so a read error is possible. The rearrangement links TRBV30 to TRBJ1-3; D is unresolved. There are 13 residues in the CDR3. CDR1 and CDR2 (germline): GTSNPN, SVGIG (reference sequence). This CDR3 is CAWSVRGYDVSGF. In nucleotides, the CDR3 is TGTGCCTGGAGTGTACGAGGGTATGATGTCTCCGGTTTT.

V is TRBV19 and J is TRBJ1-4; tentatively, D is TRBD1 (5 bases). The CDR3 runs 11 residues. V was trimmed by 6 bases and J by 8 bases, leaving 7 bases between them. The germline gives CDR1 LNHDA, CDR2 SQIVND (reference sequence). CDR3 region: CASSGDEKLFF. CDR3 DNA sequence: TGTGCCAGTAGCGGGGACGAAAAACTGTTTTTT.

The chain links TRBV7-3 to TRBJ2-3; 8 bases are shared with TRBD2. In germline, CDR1 is SGHTA, CDR2 FQGTGA. The ends lost 5 bases at V and 5 bases at J; junction bases unmatched: 6. This CDR3 is built from 14 residues. DNA for the CDR3: TGTGCCAGCAGCGCAGGACTAGCTTTAGATACGCAGTATTTT. It encodes CASSAGLALDTQYF.

The rearrangement joins TRBV10-3 to TRBJ1-2; no clear D. The CDR3 loop spans 12 amino acids. Germline values: CDR1 ENHRY, CDR2 SYGVKD. Trimming cost V 6 bases and J 6 bases, with 11 bases left between them. The chain's CDR3 is CAIRRREDGYTF. Here the CDR3 DNA reads TGTGCCATCAGACGGAGGGAGGATGGCTACACCTTC.

V and J are TRBV5-4 and TRBJ2-4; 16 nucleotides align to TRBD2. The CDR3 consists of 17 residues. CDR1 is SGHNT, CDR2 YYREEE, per germline (reference sequence). Germline trimming cut 3 bases from V and 7 bases from J; bases unmatched to any gene: 7. CDR3 amino acids: CASSSGLAGGEMNIQYF. DNA for the CDR3: TGTGCCAGCAGCTCGGGACTAGCGGGAGGGGAAATGAACATTCAGTACTTC.

This chain joins TRBV27 and TRBJ1-2; D ambiguous. This CDR3 is 11 amino acids long. CDR1 is MNHEY, CDR2 SMNVEV, per germline (reference sequence). Trimming pared 6 bases from V and 3 bases from J, leaving 5 bases between. This CDR3 is CASRGYYGYTF. CDR3 nucleotides: TGTGCCAGCAGGGGGTACTATGGCTACACCTTC.

V usage is TRBV5-4 and J usage is TRBJ2-3, with a possible D match to TRBD2 (5 bases). Trimming took off 0 bases at V and 4 bases at J, with 9 bases between the two ends. Germline V gene sequence: CDR1 SGHNT, CDR2 YYREEE (reference sequence). This CDR3 has 14 residues. The CDR3 DNA reads TGTGCCAGCAGCTTGGGAGGGCCCCCAGATACGCAGTATTTT. It specifies CASSLGGPPDTQYF.

Relative to its sample, this clone is medium-sized. The genes are TRBV6-4 and TRBJ2-2; D may match TRBD1 or TRBD2 (5 bases each). CDR1 and CDR2 (germline): MRHNA, SNTAGT. V was shortened by 0 bases and J by 2 bases, with 13 bases between the two germline ends. The CDR3 is 17 amino acids. The CDR3 protein is CASSDSNSGTNTGELFF. In DNA form, the CDR3 reads TGTGCCAGCAGTGACTCGAATTCAGGGACCAACACCGGGGAGCTGTTTTTT.

CDR3 sequence: CASSLSYDPQGRTNYGYTF. DNA for the CDR3: TGTGCCAGCAGCTTAAGTTATGATCCACAGGGGCGCACTAACTATGGCTACACCTTC. The rearrangement uses TRBV11-2 and TRBJ1-2, with 7 bases aligning to TRBD1. CDR3 size: 19 residues. From germline, CDR1 is SGHAT and CDR2 FQNNGV. Losses at the gene ends were 2 bases for V and 0 bases for J; bases not matched to a gene: 15.

The J gene is TRBJ1-3, the V gene TRBV7-9; no reliable D call. The CDR3 extends over 19 amino acids. V was cut by 4 bases and J by 4 bases, with 26 bases left in between. Germline lookup yields CDR1 SEHNR and CDR2 FQNEAQ (reference sequence). Here the CDR3 DNA reads TGTGCCAGCAGCTCCCGACCGATAGGGATGACCGTCGCCGGAAACACCATATATTTT. Protein sequence: CASSSRPIGMTVAGNTIYF.

V is TRBV6-5 and J is TRBJ2-2; D not certain. The germline CDR1 and CDR2 sequences are MNHEY and SVGAGI. This CDR3 contains 16 residues. The V gene lost 0 bases and the J gene lost 4 bases, with 12 bases spanning the gap. The CDR3 DNA follows: TGTGCCAGCAGTTACTCCCGGACGCTTTCCACCGGGGAGCTGTTTTTT. This sequence encodes CASSYSRTLSTGELFF.

This chain connects TRBV5-1 to TRBJ2-2; possible D gene TRBD1, 6 bases. The germline V gene encodes CDR1 SGHRS and CDR2 YFSETQ. The V and J ends lost 3 bases and 7 bases respectively, with 13 bases between them. CDR3 length equals 14 residues. The CDR3 is CASSSDRGIGELFF. The CDR3 nucleotides read TGCGCCAGCAGCTCGGACAGAGGGATCGGGGAGCTGTTTTTT.

V gene TRBV19 combines with J gene TRBJ2-7; no clear D gene. The ends were cut back, 4 bases at V and 3 bases at J, with 7 bases in the middle. The germline V gene encodes CDR1 LNHDA and CDR2 SQIVND (reference sequence). CDR3 length: 12 amino acids. Here the CDR3 reads CASSTNSYEQYF. CDR3 nucleotide sequence: TGTGCCAGTAGTACGAACAGCTACGAGCAGTACTTC. Variable domain in full (rest from reference TRBV19 and TRBJ2-7): DGGITQSPKYLFRKEGQNVTLSCEQNLNHDAMYWYRQDPGQGLRLIYYSQIVNDFQKGDIAEGYSVSREKKESFPLTVTSAQKNPTAFYLCASSTNSYEQYFGPGTRLTVT.

The rearrangement links TRBV9 to TRBJ1-1; D is unclear. V shed 4 bases and J shed 5 bases, with 12 bases lying between them. CDR3 length equals 13 residues. Germline V CDR1 and CDR2: SGDLS, YYNGEE. The CDR3 reads CASSQVGETEAFF. The CDR3 DNA sequence: TGTGCCAGCAGCCAAGTAGGAGAAACTGAAGCTTTCTTT.

The chain joins TRBV6-2 or TRBV6-3 to TRBJ2-7; 11 bases align to TRBD2. Per germline, CDR1 MNHEY and CDR2 SVGEGT. Trimming at V came to 1 base and at J to 0 bases, leaving 2 bases not matched to a gene. This CDR3 is built from 16 residues. DNA of the CDR3: TGTGCCAGCAGTTACTGGGGACTAGCGGACTCCTACGAGCAGTACTTC. As protein: CASSYWGLADSYEQYF.

The chain is built from TRBV19 and TRBJ2-3, with 8 bases matching TRBD2. V lost 5 bases and J lost 4; bases outside the gene matches: 11. The V gene's germline CDR1 is LNHDA and CDR2 SQIVND (reference sequence). The CDR3 spans 16 residues. The DNA of the CDR3 is TGTGCCAGTAGTGCGGGGAGACTAGCGAGAGCAGATACGCAGTATTTT. This sequence encodes CASSAGRLARADTQYF.

The gene calls are TRBV12-3 or TRBV12-4 and TRBJ2-2; 7 bases are a match to TRBD2. CDR3 size: 13 residues. The V gene end was trimmed by 3 bases and the J gene end by 14 bases; junction bases not matched to a gene: 9. CDR3 sequence reads: CASSLLGSGYLFF. The CDR3 DNA sequence: TGTGCCAGCAGTTTGTTGGGTAGCGGGTACCTGTTTTTT.

The chain recombines TRBV30 with TRBJ1-3; TRBD1 matches at 7 bases. The germline gives CDR1 GTSNPN, CDR2 SVGIG (reference sequence). The CDR3 is 14 amino acids. Germline trimming cut 8 bases from V and 4 bases from J; bases unmatched to any gene: 11. CDR3 bases: TGTGCCATTCTAACAGGGGCAAGAGGAAACACCATATATTTT. Residues: CAILTGARGNTIYF.

V usage is TRBV6-2 or TRBV6-3 and J usage is TRBJ1-6, with D uncertain. V was trimmed by 6 bases and J by 7 bases, leaving 10 bases between them. This CDR3 contains 13 residues. Germline lookup yields CDR1 MNHEY and CDR2 SVGEGT. CDR3 amino acids: CASSPDGNSPLHF. The CDR3 DNA reads as TGTGCCAGCAGCCCGGACGGGAATTCACCCCTCCACTTT.

The chain couples TRBV19 to TRBJ1-5; TRBD1 matches at 7 bases. CDR1 and CDR2 (germline): LNHDA, SQIVND (reference sequence). V lost 5 bases and J lost 1; bases outside the gene matches: 8. This CDR3 contains 16 residues. The DNA of the CDR3 is TGTGCCAGTAGTCCCCGACAGGGCAGGAGCAATCAGCCCCAGCATTTT. Encoded protein: CASSPRQGRSNQPQHF.

CDR3 DNA: TGTGCCAGCAACCTAGCTAGTGAAGGCTCACCCCTCCACTTT. It specifies CASNLASEGSPLHF. The J gene is TRBJ1-6, the V gene TRBV11-2; no definite D call. Per germline, CDR1 SGHAT and CDR2 FQNNGV. The CDR3 is 14 amino acids. V gave up 7 bases and J gave up 10 bases, with 17 bases separating them.

This chain joins TRBV30 and TRBJ1-2; no definite D call. Germline V gene lookup returns CDR1 GTSNPN and CDR2 SVGIG (reference sequence). V lost 4 bases to trimming and J lost 1 base, with 13 bases between them. This CDR3 is 14 amino acids long. Here the CDR3 DNA reads TGTGCCTGGATCGGCGAGCTGAGTAACTATGGCTACACCTTC. As protein: CAWIGELSNYGYTF.